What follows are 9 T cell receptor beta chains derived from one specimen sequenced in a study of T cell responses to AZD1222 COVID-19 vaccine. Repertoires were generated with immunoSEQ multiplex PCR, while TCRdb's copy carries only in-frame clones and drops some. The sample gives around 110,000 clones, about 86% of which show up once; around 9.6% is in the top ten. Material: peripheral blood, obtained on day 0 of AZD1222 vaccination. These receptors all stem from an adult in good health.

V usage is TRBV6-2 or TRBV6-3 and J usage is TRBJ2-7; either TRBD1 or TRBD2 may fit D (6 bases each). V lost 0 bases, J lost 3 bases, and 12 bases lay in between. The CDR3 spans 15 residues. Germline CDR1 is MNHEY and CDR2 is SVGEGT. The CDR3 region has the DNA TGTGCCAGCAGTTACTCAGTGGGGGGCTACTACGAGCAGTACTTC. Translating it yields CASSYSVGGYYEQYF.

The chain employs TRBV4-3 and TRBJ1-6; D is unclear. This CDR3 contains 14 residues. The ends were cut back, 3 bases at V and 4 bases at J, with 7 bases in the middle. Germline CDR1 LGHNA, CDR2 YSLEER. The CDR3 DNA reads TGCGCCAGCAGCCACCAGGCTTATAATTCACCCCTCCACTTT. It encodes CASSHQAYNSPLHF.

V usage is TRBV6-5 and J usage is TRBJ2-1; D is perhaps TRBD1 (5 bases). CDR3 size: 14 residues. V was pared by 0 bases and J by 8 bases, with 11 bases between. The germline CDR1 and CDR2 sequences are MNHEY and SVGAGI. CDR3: CASSYSDRGHEQFF. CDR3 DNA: TGTGCCAGCAGTTACTCTGATAGGGGCCATGAGCAGTTCTTC.

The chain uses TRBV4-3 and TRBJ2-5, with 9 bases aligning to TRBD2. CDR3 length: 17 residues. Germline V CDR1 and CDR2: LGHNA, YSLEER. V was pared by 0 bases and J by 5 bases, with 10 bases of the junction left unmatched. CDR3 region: CASSQDSAGGPTETQYF. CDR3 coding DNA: TGCGCCAGCAGCCAAGATTCTGCGGGGGGGCCCACGGAGACCCAGTACTTC.

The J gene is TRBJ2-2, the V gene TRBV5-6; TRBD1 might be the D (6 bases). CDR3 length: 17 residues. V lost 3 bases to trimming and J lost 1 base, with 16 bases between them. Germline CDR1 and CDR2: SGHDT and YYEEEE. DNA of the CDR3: TGTGCCAGCAGCTCACCGGATGGCAGGGGGAACACCGGGGAGCTGTTTTTT. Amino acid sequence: CASSSPDGRGNTGELFF. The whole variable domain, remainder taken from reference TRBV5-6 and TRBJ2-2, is DAGVTQSPTHLIKTRGQQVTLRCSPKSGHDTVSWYQQALGQGPQFIFQYYEEEERQRGNFPDRFSGHQFPNYSSELNVNALLLGDSALYLCASSSPDGRGNTGELFFGEGSRLTVL.

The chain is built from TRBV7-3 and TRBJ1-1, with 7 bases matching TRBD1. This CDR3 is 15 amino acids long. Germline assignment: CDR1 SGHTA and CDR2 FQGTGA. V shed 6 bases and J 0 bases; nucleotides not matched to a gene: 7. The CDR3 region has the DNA TGTGCCAGCAGAAGGGTGGACAGGTTGAACACTGAAGCTTTCTTT. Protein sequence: CASRRVDRLNTEAFF.

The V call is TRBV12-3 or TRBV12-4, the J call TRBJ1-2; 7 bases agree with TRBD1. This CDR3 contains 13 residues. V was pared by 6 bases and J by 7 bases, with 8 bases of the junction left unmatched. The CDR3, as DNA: TGTGCCAGCAGCCAGGGGGGGGTCCGTGGCTACACCTTC. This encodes CASSQGGVRGYTF.

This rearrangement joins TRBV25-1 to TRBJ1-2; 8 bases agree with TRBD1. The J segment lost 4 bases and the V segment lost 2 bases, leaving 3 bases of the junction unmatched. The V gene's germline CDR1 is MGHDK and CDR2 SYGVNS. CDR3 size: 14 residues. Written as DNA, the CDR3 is TGTGCCAGCAGTGAACAGGGGGCCAGCTATGGCTACACCTTC. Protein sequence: CASSEQGASYGYTF.

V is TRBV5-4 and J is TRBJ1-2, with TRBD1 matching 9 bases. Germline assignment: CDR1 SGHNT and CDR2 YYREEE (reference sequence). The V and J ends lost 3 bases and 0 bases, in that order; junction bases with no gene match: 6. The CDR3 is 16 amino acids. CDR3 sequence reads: CASSSGTGMANYGYTF. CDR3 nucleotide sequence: TGTGCCAGCAGCTCCGGGACAGGGATGGCTAACTATGGCTACACCTTC. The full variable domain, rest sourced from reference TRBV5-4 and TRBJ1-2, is ETGVTQSPTHLIKTRGQQVTLRCSSQSGHNTVSWYQQALGQGPQFIFQYYREEENGRGNFPPRFSGLQFPNYSSELNVNALELDDSALYLCASSSGTGMANYGYTFGSGTRLTVV.